This T cell receptor beta chain was sequenced during a study of OX40 agonist ivuxolimab in advanced cancers. Notes on the study in general: Some of the lowest clonal expansion was seen in partial responders at 0.1-3.0 mg/kg.

Germline CDR1 reads SGHNT; CDR2 reads YENEEA. The CDR3 is 16 residues long. V lost 5 bases to trimming and J lost 0 bases, with 16 bases between them. Points on this clone: Its target is not known.

TCRdb's table, derived via immunoSEQ multiplex PCR, lists solely in-frame clones and lacks some. The data show about 61,000 clones, about nine tenths seen once. The clonotype was recovered from an adult with an advanced solid tumor such as melanoma, head and neck, liver or kidney cancer. The chain joins TRBV11-3 to TRBJ1-1; D call uncertain. The source was CD4+ or CD8+ T cells sorted from blood, collected in a trial of the OX40 agonist ivuxolimab. The CDR3 region is CASSLVYTDLNTEAFF. CDR3 in DNA: TGTGCCAGCAGCCTAGTCTATACCGATCTGAACACTGAAGCTTTCTTT.